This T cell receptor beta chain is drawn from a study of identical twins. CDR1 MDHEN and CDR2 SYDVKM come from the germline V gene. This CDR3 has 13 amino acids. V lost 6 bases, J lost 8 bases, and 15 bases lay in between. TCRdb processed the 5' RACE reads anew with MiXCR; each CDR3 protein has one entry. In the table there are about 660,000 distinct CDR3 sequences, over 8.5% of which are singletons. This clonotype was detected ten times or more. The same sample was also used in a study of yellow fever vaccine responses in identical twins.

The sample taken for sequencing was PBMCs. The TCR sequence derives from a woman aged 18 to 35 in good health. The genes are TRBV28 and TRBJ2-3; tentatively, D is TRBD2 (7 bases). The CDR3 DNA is TGTGCCAGCAGCCTGGGGGGGCGCGGTACGCAGTATTTT. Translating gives CASSLGGRGTQYF.